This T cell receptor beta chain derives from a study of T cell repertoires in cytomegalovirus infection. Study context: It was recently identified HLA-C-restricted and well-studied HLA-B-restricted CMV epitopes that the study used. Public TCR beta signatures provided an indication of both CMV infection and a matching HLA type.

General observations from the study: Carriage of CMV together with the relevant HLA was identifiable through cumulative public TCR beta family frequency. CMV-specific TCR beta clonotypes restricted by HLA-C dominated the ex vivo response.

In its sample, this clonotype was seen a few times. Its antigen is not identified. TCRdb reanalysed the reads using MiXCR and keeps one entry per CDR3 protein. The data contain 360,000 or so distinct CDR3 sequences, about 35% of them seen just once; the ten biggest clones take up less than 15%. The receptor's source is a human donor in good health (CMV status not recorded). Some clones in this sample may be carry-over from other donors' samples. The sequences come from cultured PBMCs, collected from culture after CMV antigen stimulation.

The CDR3 protein is CASNRGLQSYEQYV. The CDR3 DNA reads as TGTGCCAGCAACCGGGGACTCCAATCCTACGAGCAGTACGTC. This chain connects TRBV6-8 to TRBJ2-7; TRBD2 might be the D (6 bases). This CDR3 is built from 14 residues. CDR1 and CDR2 (germline): MNHGY, SAAAGT. V lost 7 bases and J 1 base, leaving 14 bases between the germline ends.